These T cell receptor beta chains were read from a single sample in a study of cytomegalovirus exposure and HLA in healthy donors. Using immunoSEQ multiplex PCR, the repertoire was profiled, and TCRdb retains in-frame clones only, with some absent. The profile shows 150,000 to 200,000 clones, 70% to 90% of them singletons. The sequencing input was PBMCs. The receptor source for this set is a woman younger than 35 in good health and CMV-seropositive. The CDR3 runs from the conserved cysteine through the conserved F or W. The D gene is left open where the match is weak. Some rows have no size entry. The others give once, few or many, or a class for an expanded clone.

CDR3: CASSSLGVSTDTQYF
DNA: TGTGCCAGCAGCTCCCTCGGGGTTAGCACAGATACGCAGTATTTT
size: -
D: -
V: TRBV7-3
J: TRBJ2-3

CDR3: CASSITTGGTYGYTF
DNA: TGCGCCAGCAGCATTACTACAGGGGGGACCTATGGCTACACCTTC
size: -
D: TRBD1
V: TRBV5-1
J: TRBJ1-2

CDR3: CASSQGTFYSSGNTIYF
DNA: TGTGCCAGCAGCCAAGGGACTTTTTACAGCTCTGGAAACACCATATATTTT
size: -
D: -
V: TRBV7-9
J: TRBJ1-3

CDR3: CASSFGGTGNEQYF
DNA: TGTGCCAGCAGCTTTGGTGGGACAGGGAACGAGCAGTACTTC
size: -
D: TRBD1
V: TRBV7-2
J: TRBJ2-7

CDR3: CASSEVRGGPGDTQYF
DNA: TGTGCCAGCAGTGAAGTTCGGGGGGGGCCAGGAGATACGCAGTATTTT
size: -
D: TRBD2
V: TRBV6-1
J: TRBJ2-3

CDR3: CASSYRQGIYNEQFF
DNA: TGTGCCAGCAGCTATCGACAGGGAATCTACAATGAGCAGTTCTTC
size: -
D: TRBD1
V: TRBV14
J: TRBJ2-1

CDR3: CASNRTEGYNVLTF
DNA: TGTGCCAGCAACCGGACAGAGGGGTACAACGTCCTGACTTTC
size: -
D: -
V: TRBV7-2
J: TRBJ2-6

CDR3: CASSLSGMGTGELFF
DNA: TGCGCCAGCAGCCTTTCAGGGATGGGCACCGGGGAGCTGTTTTTT
size: -
D: -
V: TRBV4-1
J: TRBJ2-2

CDR3: CASSPGVTGNTIYF
DNA: TGTGCCAGCAGTCCAGGGGTAACAGGAAACACCATATATTTT
size: -
D: -
V: TRBV7-6
J: TRBJ1-3

CDR3: CASSSGTNTGELFF
DNA: TGTGCCAGCAGCTCCGGGACTAACACCGGGGAGCTGTTTTTT
size: -
D: -
V: TRBV6-1
J: TRBJ2-2

CDR3: CASTHRGNSNYGYTF
DNA: TGTGCCAGCACCCACAGGGGGAATTCTAACTATGGCTACACCTTC
size: -
D: TRBD1
V: TRBV6-6
J: TRBJ1-2

CDR3: CASSSGGAADTQYF
DNA: TGTGCCAGCAGCTCCGGGGGGGCGGCAGATACGCAGTATTTT
size: -
D: TRBD2
V: TRBV7-3
J: TRBJ2-3

CDR3: CASSSRTGFDGELFF
DNA: TGTGCCAGCAGCTCCCGGACAGGGTTTGACGGGGAGCTGTTTTTT
size: -
D: TRBD1
V: TRBV11-2
J: TRBJ2-2

CDR3: CASSTYRSRLRDTDTQYF
DNA: TGTGCCAGTAGTACCTATCGTAGTCGGTTGCGGGACACAGATACGCAGTATTTT
size: -
D: -
V: TRBV19
J: TRBJ2-3

CDR3: CASSSLSVSTDTQYF
DNA: TGTGCCAGCAGCTCCCTTAGCGTCAGCACAGATACGCAGTATTTT
size: -
D: -
V: TRBV7-9
J: TRBJ2-3

CDR3: CASSAYGDTEAFF
DNA: TGTGCCAGCAGTGCGTACGGGGACACTGAAGCTTTCTTT
size: -
D: -
V: TRBV2
J: TRBJ1-1

CDR3: CSVDRDRDSYEQYF
DNA: TGCAGCGTTGACCGGGACAGGGACTCCTACGAGCAGTACTTC
size: once
D: TRBD1
V: TRBV29-1
J: TRBJ2-7

CDR3: CASSLGLNEQFF
DNA: TGTGCCAGCTCCCTCGGACTTAATGAGCAGTTCTTC
size: -
D: -
V: TRBV18
J: TRBJ2-1

CDR3: CASSEGQGFGYTF
DNA: TGTGCCAGCAGTGAGGGACAGGGTTTCGGCTACACCTTC
size: -
D: TRBD1
V: TRBV6-1
J: TRBJ1-2

CDR3: CASSLESLLGYTF
DNA: TGTGCCAGCAGCTTGGAGTCACTTTTGGGCTACACCTTC
size: -
D: -
V: TRBV5-4
J: TRBJ1-2

CDR3: CASSPPGTAHEKLFF
DNA: TGTGCCAGCTCACCGCCCGGGACAGCGCATGAAAAACTGTTTTTT
size: once
D: TRBD1
V: TRBV18
J: TRBJ1-4

CDR3: CASSKDRGWEQFF
DNA: TGTGCTAGCAGCAAGGACAGGGGTTGGGAGCAGTTCTTC
size: -
D: TRBD1
V: TRBV7-7
J: TRBJ2-1

CDR3: CASSVGELALWGDTQYF
DNA: TGTGCCAGCAGCGTAGGGGAACTAGCCCTCTGGGGGGATACGCAGTATTTT
size: -
D: -
V: TRBV9
J: TRBJ2-3

CDR3: CASSYVSDTTEAFF
DNA: TGTGCCAGTAGTTATGTGTCCGACACCACTGAAGCTTTCTTT
size: -
D: -
V: TRBV19
J: TRBJ1-1

CDR3: CASSQDNRGINQPQHF
DNA: TGCGCCAGCAGCCAAGACAACAGGGGAATAAATCAGCCCCAGCATTTT
size: -
D: TRBD1
V: TRBV4-1
J: TRBJ1-5

CDR3: CASSQTPAGSYTEAFF
DNA: TGCGCCAGCAGCCAAACTCCCGCGGGTAGTTACACTGAAGCTTTCTTT
size: -
D: -
V: TRBV4-1
J: TRBJ1-1

CDR3: CASSWGLHQNNEQFF
DNA: TGTGCCAGCAGCTGGGGACTTCACCAGAACAATGAGCAGTTCTTC
size: few
D: -
V: TRBV11-2
J: TRBJ2-1

CDR3: CASSQNGGGGVDTQYF
DNA: TGCGCCAGCAGCCAAAATGGGGGCGGGGGGGTAGATACGCAGTATTTT
size: -
D: TRBD2
V: TRBV4-3
J: TRBJ2-3

CDR3: CASSRTVQPQHF
DNA: TGTGCCAGCAGCCGGACAGTCCAGCCCCAGCATTTT
size: -
D: -
V: TRBV2
J: TRBJ1-5

CDR3: CASSSLSGYSYEQYF
DNA: TGCGCCAGCAGCTCCCTATCAGGGTATTCCTACGAGCAGTACTTC
size: -
D: -
V: TRBV5-1
J: TRBJ2-7

CDR3: CASSQDRGWVGTQYF
DNA: TGTGCCAGCAGCCAAGATCGGGGGTGGGTGGGGACCCAGTACTTC
size: -
D: -
V: TRBV4-2
J: TRBJ2-5

CDR3: CAWSLGAEAFF
DNA: TGTGCCTGGTCCTTGGGCGCTGAAGCTTTCTTT
size: -
D: -
V: TRBV30
J: TRBJ1-1

CDR3: CASSLGTGADTQYF
DNA: TGTGCCAGCAGCTTAGGGACAGGGGCAGATACGCAGTATTTT
size: -
D: TRBD1
V: TRBV7-3
J: TRBJ2-3

CDR3: CASSPEDRLAEAFF
DNA: TGTGCCAGCAGCCCCGAGGACAGGTTAGCTGAAGCTTTCTTT
size: -
D: TRBD1
V: TRBV7-9
J: TRBJ1-1

CDR3: CASRTRDAGGTQTQYF
DNA: TGTGCCAGCAGGACCCGTGATGCGGGGGGGACGCAGACCCAGTACTTC
size: -
D: TRBD2
V: TRBV28
J: TRBJ2-5

CDR3: CAWSVGAGYQETQYF
DNA: TGTGCCTGGAGTGTAGGGGCGGGATACCAAGAGACCCAGTACTTC
size: -
D: -
V: TRBV30
J: TRBJ2-5

CDR3: CASRPGQRHDGYTF
DNA: TGTGCCAGCAGACCGGGACAACGTCACGATGGCTACACCTTC
size: -
D: -
V: TRBV7-6
J: TRBJ1-2

CDR3: CASSNPGRGGAQYF
DNA: TGTGCCAGCAGCAACCCGGGCCGGGGAGGGGCCCAGTACTTC
size: few
D: TRBD2
V: TRBV2
J: TRBJ2-5

CDR3: CASTGPGETQYF
DNA: TGTGCCAGTACAGGGCCAGGAGAGACCCAGTACTTC
size: -
D: -
V: TRBV19
J: TRBJ2-5

CDR3: CAWSVRGLGTEAFF
DNA: TGTGCCTGGAGTGTACGGGGGTTGGGTACTGAAGCTTTCTTT
size: -
D: -
V: TRBV30
J: TRBJ1-1

CDR3: CAWSTGTTLAKNIQYF
DNA: TGTGCCTGGAGTACCGGGACAACCCTAGCCAAAAACATTCAGTACTTC
size: -
D: -
V: TRBV30
J: TRBJ2-4

CDR3: CASSSTGSGNTIYF
DNA: TGTGCCAGCAGCTCGACGGGCTCTGGAAACACCATATATTTT
size: once
D: -
V: TRBV2
J: TRBJ1-3

CDR3: CASSRPEGETQYF
DNA: TGTGCCAGCAGCCGTCCCGAGGGAGAGACCCAGTACTTC
size: -
D: -
V: TRBV14
J: TRBJ2-5

CDR3: CASSLTGDPNEKLFF
DNA: TGTGCCAGCAGCCTCACAGGAGATCCTAATGAAAAACTGTTTTTT
size: -
D: -
V: TRBV6-4
J: TRBJ1-4

CDR3: CASSPGGTGVYGYTF
DNA: TGTGCCAGCAGTCCTGGCGGGACAGGGGTGTATGGCTACACCTTC
size: -
D: TRBD1
V: TRBV28
J: TRBJ1-2